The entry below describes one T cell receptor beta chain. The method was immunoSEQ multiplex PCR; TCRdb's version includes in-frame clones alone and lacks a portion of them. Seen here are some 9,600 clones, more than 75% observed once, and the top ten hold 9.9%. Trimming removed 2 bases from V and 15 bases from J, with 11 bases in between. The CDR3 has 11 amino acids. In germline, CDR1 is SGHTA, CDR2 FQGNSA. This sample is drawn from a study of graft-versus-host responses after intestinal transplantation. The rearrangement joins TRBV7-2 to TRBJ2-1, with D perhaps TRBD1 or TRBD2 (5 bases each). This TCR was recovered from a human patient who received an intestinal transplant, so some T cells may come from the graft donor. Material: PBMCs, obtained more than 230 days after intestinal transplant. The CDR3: CASSLYWDPFF. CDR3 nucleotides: TGTGCCAGCAGCTTATATTGGGACCCGTTCTTC.